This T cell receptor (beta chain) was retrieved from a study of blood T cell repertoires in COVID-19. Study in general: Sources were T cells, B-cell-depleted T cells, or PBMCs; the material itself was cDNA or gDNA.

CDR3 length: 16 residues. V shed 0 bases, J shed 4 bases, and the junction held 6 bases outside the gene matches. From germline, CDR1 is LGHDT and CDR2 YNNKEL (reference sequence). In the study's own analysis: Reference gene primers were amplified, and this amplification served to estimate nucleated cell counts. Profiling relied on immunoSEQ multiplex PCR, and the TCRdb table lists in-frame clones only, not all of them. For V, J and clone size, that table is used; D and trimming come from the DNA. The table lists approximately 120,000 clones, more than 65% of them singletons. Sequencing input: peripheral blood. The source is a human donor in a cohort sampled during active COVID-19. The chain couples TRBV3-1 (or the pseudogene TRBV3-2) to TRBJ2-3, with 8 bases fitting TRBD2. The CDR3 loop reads CASSQDAGGAADTQYF. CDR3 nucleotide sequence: TGTGCCAGCAGCCAAGATGCGGGGGGAGCGGCAGATACGCAGTATTTT.